These 5 T cell receptor beta chains share one sample of origin, sequenced in a study of T cell repertoires in ileal Crohn's disease. The protocol was immunoSEQ multiplex PCR, while the TCRdb copy is restricted to in-frame clones and leaves out a portion. Counted here are around 3,400 clones, 90% to 95% occurring once; the ten biggest clones make up 2.5% to 3%. Indicated time point: inflamed ileum from the surgical specimen. The sample comprised ileal tissue. Source of these receptors: an adult with Crohn's disease.

The chain links TRBV19 to TRBJ1-4, with TRBD1 identical over 9 bases. This CDR3 has 14 residues. The germline V gene encodes CDR1 LNHDA and CDR2 SQIVND (reference sequence). With V trimmed by 7 bases and J by 10 bases, 10 bases remained unmatched. The CDR3 region is CASNDPGTGRKLFF. CDR3 nucleotides: TGTGCCAGTAATGATCCCGGGACAGGGCGAAAACTGTTTTTT.

The chain combines TRBV6-5 with TRBJ1-6; TRBD1 agrees at 8 bases. Germline V CDR1 and CDR2: MNHEY, SVGAGI. The CDR3 contains 13 residues. After removal of 5 bases from V and 11 bases from J, the junction contained 5 bases not matched to a gene. The CDR3: CASSPDRGTPLHF. CDR3 in DNA: TGTGCCAGCAGTCCCGACAGGGGAACACCCCTCCACTTT.

The V gene is TRBV13, the J gene TRBJ2-1, with D tentatively TRBD1 or TRBD2 (5 bases each). From germline, CDR1 is PRHDT and CDR2 FYEKMQ (reference sequence). V lost 0 bases and J lost 12, with 12 bases in between. This CDR3 region has 13 residues. This chain's CDR3 is CASSLGRERGQFF. For the CDR3, the DNA is TGTGCCAGCAGCTTAGGCCGGGAAAGGGGGCAGTTCTTC.

The rearrangement links TRBV6-1 to TRBJ1-2; 8 positions match TRBD1. V shed 7 bases, J shed 9 bases, and the junction held 7 bases outside the gene matches. Germline assignment: CDR1 MNHNS and CDR2 SASEGT. The CDR3 is 12 residues long. CDR3 residues: CASIRTGTSYTF. CDR3 coding DNA: TGTGCCAGCATTAGGACAGGGACGAGCTACACCTTC.

This clone was detected once. The CDR3 DNA is TGCGCCAGCAGCTTGGGTCCGGGAAAGAACACTGAAGCTTTCTTT. This encodes CASSLGPGKNTEAFF. The genes are TRBV5-1 and TRBJ1-1; D remains unclear. V was clipped by 0 bases and J by 1 base, with 10 bases between them. Germline V lookup: CDR1 SGHRS, CDR2 YFSETQ. The CDR3 length is 15 residues.